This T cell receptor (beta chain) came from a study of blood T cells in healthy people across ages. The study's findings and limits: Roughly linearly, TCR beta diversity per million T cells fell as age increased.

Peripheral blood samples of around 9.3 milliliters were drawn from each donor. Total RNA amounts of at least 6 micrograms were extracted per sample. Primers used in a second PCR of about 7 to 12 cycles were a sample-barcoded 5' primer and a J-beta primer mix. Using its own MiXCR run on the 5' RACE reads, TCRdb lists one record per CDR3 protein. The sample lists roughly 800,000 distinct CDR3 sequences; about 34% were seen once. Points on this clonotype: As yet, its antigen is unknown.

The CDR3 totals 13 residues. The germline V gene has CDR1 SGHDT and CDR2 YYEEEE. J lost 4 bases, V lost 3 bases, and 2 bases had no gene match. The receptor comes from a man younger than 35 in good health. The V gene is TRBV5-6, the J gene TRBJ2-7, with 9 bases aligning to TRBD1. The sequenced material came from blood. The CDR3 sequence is CASSWTGEYEQYF. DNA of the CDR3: TGTGCCAGCAGCTGGACAGGGGAATACGAGCAGTACTTC.